This T cell receptor beta chain was recorded in a study of blood T cell repertoires in COVID-19. Study summary: T cells, B-cell-depleted T cells, or PBMCs provided the cDNA or gDNA that served as material.

The germline V gene has CDR1 LGHNA and CDR2 YSLEER. V was shortened by 0 bases and J by 1 base, with 6 bases between the two germline ends. The CDR3 is made up of 14 amino acids. Only in-frame clones appear in the TCRdb table, and some are missing; sequencing was by immunoSEQ multiplex PCR. Counted here are under 300,000 clones, over 65% occurring once; the ten biggest clones make up 3% to 3.5%. This sequence originates from a woman aged 80 or over with acute or convalescent COVID-19. V gene TRBV4-3 combines with J gene TRBJ1-2; D is uncertain. The source material was peripheral blood. The CDR3 nucleotides read TGCGCCAGCAGCCAAGATGTTAATAACTATGGCTACACCTTC. This sequence encodes CASSQDVNNYGYTF.